This T cell receptor beta chain was recovered during a study of glioma-infiltrating T cells. Germline V gene sequence: CDR1 DFQATT, CDR2 SNEGSKA (reference sequence). This CDR3 has 14 residues. Study observations and caveats: Tissue-blood divergence was below expectation in non-neoplastic patients, above in gliomas. CDR3 overlap between tissue and blood was very small.

The iRepertoire nested amplicon-rescue multiplex PCR amplified TCR alpha and beta CDR3s from RNA. Input was roughly 100-450 ng of tissue mRNA or PBMC total RNA. TCRdb fed the multiplex PCR reads into MiXCR, producing one record per CDR3 protein. The table includes around 130,000 distinct CDR3 sequences, about 25% detected once. A word on this clonotype: Its specificity is unknown. Since no conserved phenylalanine or tryptophan closes the CDR3, a read error is the likely cause.

The chain links TRBV20-1 to TRBJ2-3; weak D call: TRBD2 (6 bases). The receptor was isolated from a human donor with low-grade glioma or glioblastoma, undergoing nonglioma brain surgery, or in good health (not recorded which). Sequencing was performed on glioma tissue, nonneoplastic brain tissue, or PBMCs (not recorded which). CDR3 bases: TGCAGACCCGCAGGGCGGAGGGGTTGGGATACGCAGTATCTT. Translating it yields CRPAGRRGWDTQYL.